These 10 T cell receptor beta chains came from one sample sequenced in a study of OX40 agonist ivuxolimab in advanced cancers. Sequencing used immunoSEQ multiplex PCR; TCRdb keeps in-frame clones, though not all of them. This sample has roughly 70,000 clones, with about 87% found just once. Sample: CD4+ or CD8+ T cells sorted from blood, taken in a trial of the OX40 agonist ivuxolimab. Receptors were obtained from an adult with an advanced solid tumor such as melanoma, head and neck, liver or kidney cancer.

This clone showed up just once. V is TRBV28 and J is TRBJ2-1, with 10 positions matching TRBD2. CDR3 length: 16 residues. After removal of 6 bases from V and 4 bases from J, the junction contained 9 bases not matched to a gene. Germline V lookup: CDR1 MDHEN, CDR2 SYDVKM. CDR3 sequence (DNA): TGTGCCAGCAGCCGAAAAGCGGGAGGGAGGTACAATGAGCAGTTCTTC. Protein: CASSRKAGGRYNEQFF.

This chain connects TRBV27 to TRBJ1-6; possibly TRBD1 for D (6 bases). The CDR3 is 15 residues long. The germline gives CDR1 MNHEY, CDR2 SMNVEV (reference sequence). V lost 7 bases, J lost 5 bases, and 15 bases lay in between. CDR3 amino acids: CASTKQGTDNSPLHF. CDR3 DNA sequence: TGTGCCAGCACCAAACAGGGAACGGATAATTCACCCCTCCACTTT.

The chain is built from TRBV5-4 and TRBJ1-2; D unresolved. Germline-derived CDR1 and CDR2 are SGHNT and YYREEE (reference sequence). V lost 2 bases and J lost 8, with 10 bases in between. This CDR3 spans 12 amino acids. The CDR3 sequence is CASSLRDNGYTF. The CDR3 DNA reads as TGTGCCAGCAGCTTAAGAGACAACGGCTACACCTTC.

The V call is TRBV29-1, the J call TRBJ1-1; 9 bases map to TRBD1. CDR3 size: 14 residues. Germline assignment: CDR1 SQVTM and CDR2 ANQGSEA. Trimming cost V 6 bases and J 1 base; bases outside gene matches: 6. As DNA, the CDR3 is TGCAGCGTATCACAGGACAGGGGGAACACTGAAGCTTTCTTT. This encodes CSVSQDRGNTEAFF.

This clone was found once. The chain joins TRBV27 to TRBJ2-3; D is unclear. V was clipped by 2 bases and J by 6 bases, with 12 bases between them. CDR3 size: 14 residues. The germline gives CDR1 MNHEY, CDR2 SMNVEV (reference sequence). CDR3 residues: CASSLVVGMDTQYF. CDR3 coding DNA: TGTGCCAGCAGTTTAGTTGTAGGGATGGATACGCAGTATTTT.

The rearrangement uses TRBV30 and TRBJ1-2; the match to TRBD1 covers 8 bases. CDR1 is GTSNPN and CDR2 is SVGIG in the germline V gene (reference sequence). This CDR3 region has 14 residues. The V and J ends lost 4 bases and 7 bases, in that order; junction bases with no gene match: 11. As DNA, the CDR3 is TGTGCCTGGATTAGGACAGGGCTAACCTCTGGCTACACCTTC. Translated, it gives CAWIRTGLTSGYTF.

The chain has TRBV27 and TRBJ2-1; possibly TRBD1 or TRBD2 for D (5 bases each). V was cut by 5 bases and J by 1 base, with 12 bases left in between. The germline gives CDR1 MNHEY, CDR2 SMNVEV (reference sequence). The CDR3 sequence is 15 residues long. The CDR3 reads CASSPAWGSYNEQFF. The CDR3 DNA sequence: TGTGCCAGCAGTCCCGCCTGGGGGTCCTACAATGAGCAGTTCTTC.

The chain links TRBV5-1 to TRBJ1-2, with unresolved D. Germline V gives CDR1 SGHRS, CDR2 YFSETQ. This CDR3 is built from 14 residues. Deletions cut 0 bases from V and 2 bases from J, with 8 bases between. The CDR3 protein is CASSLGIGNYGYTF. CDR3 DNA sequence: TGCGCCAGCAGCTTGGGTATAGGAAACTATGGCTACACCTTC.

The chain is built from TRBV6-1 and TRBJ2-7; no clear D gene. This CDR3 has 14 amino acids. The V end was cut by 2 bases, the J end by 2 bases, with 10 bases between. Germline lookup yields CDR1 MNHNS and CDR2 SASEGT. The CDR3 region is CASSEQVGPYEQYF. CDR3 in DNA: TGTGCCAGCAGTGAACAGGTCGGTCCCTACGAGCAGTACTTC.

This clone came up once. The rearrangement uses TRBV5-4 and TRBJ2-5; TRBD1 aligns across 10 bases. From germline, CDR1 is SGHNT and CDR2 YYREEE (reference sequence). The junction had 5 bases not matched to a gene; V was cut back by 1 base and J by 5 bases. The CDR3 is made up of 15 amino acids. The CDR3 nucleotides are TGTGCCAGCAGCTTGCTGACAGGGGGCCCGGAGACCCAGTACTTC. This codes for CASSLLTGGPETQYF.